This passage covers 27 T cell receptor beta chains from one sample sequenced in a study of metastatic and nonmetastatic thyroid tumors. TCRdb re-analyzed the PCR reads through MiXCR. The table lists about 16,000 clones, around 32% of them singletons, with over 9.5% in the top ten. Thyroid surgery was performed in patients who had received no treatment beforehand. Sample: tumor tissue. Receptor source: a male donor with papillary thyroid cancer or a benign thyroid nodule (not recorded which). Some clones in this sample may be carry-over from other donors' samples.

This clone was seen repeatedly, ten times or more. The chain uses TRBV25-1 and TRBJ1-2; D gene uncertain. The CDR3 is 14 amino acids. Germline V gene sequence: CDR1 MGHDK, CDR2 SYGVNS. The V gene lost 2 bases and the J gene lost 0 bases, with 7 bases spanning the gap. The CDR3 region has the DNA TGTGCCAGCAGTGAAGTCTTAGCTAACTATGGCTACACCTTC. It specifies CASSEVLANYGYTF.

By share, this clone ranks as medium-sized (0.01 to 0.1%). This chain connects TRBV28 to TRBJ2-3, with D possibly called TRBD1 or TRBD2 (5 bases each). Germline lookup yields CDR1 MDHEN and CDR2 SYDVKM. Trimming took 5 bases from V and 4 from J, leaving 28 bases between them. The CDR3 runs 19 residues. The CDR3 region is CASSPYPGTRVPGPDTQYF. Written as DNA, the CDR3 is TGTGCCAGCAGTCCCTATCCCGGGACCAGGGTCCCCGGGCCAGATACGCAGTATTTT.

The chain combines TRBV7-9 with TRBJ1-1, with D perhaps TRBD1 (5 bases). This CDR3 comprises 14 residues. With 5 bases removed from V and 10 bases from J, the gap between germline ends came to 20 bases. CDR1 is SEHNR and CDR2 is FQNEAQ in the germline V gene (reference sequence). CDR3 loop: CASSPYGTLPGAFF. CDR3 nucleotides: TGTGCCAGCAGCCCATACGGGACCCTCCCTGGAGCTTTCTTT.

In its sample, this clone was seen many times. The rearrangement links TRBV3-1 to TRBJ2-3, with a weak D call TRBD2 (5 bases). This CDR3 spans 14 amino acids. CDR1 and CDR2 from the germline V gene are LGHDT and YNNKEL (reference sequence). The V and J ends lost 4 bases and 4 bases respectively, with 12 bases between them. The CDR3 DNA sequence: TGTGCCAGCAGCCCCTACCGAGCGGCAGATACGCAGTATTTT. Protein product: CASSPYRAADTQYF.

The genes are TRBV20-1 and TRBJ2-7; the D gene is possibly TRBD2 (6 bases). The CDR3 is 15 residues long. The germline CDR1 and CDR2 sequences are DFQATT and SNEGSKA (reference sequence). Trimming cost V 6 bases and J 4 bases, with 22 bases left between them. CDR3 protein: CSAAKGTAARYEQYF. The CDR3, as DNA: TGCAGTGCCGCGAAGGGGACTGCAGCCCGTTACGAGCAGTACTTC.

Only a few counts were recorded for this clone. The V call is TRBV13, the J call TRBJ1-1, with unresolved D. Germline V gene sequence: CDR1 PRHDT, CDR2 FYEKMQ (reference sequence). Trimming pared 1 base from V and 3 bases from J, leaving 6 bases between. This CDR3 is 13 amino acids long. In DNA form, the CDR3 reads TGTGCCAGCAGCTTAGATTCACACACTGAAGCTTTCTTT. It specifies CASSLDSHTEAFF.

This clone has a count of ten or more. The chain carries TRBV2 and TRBJ2-5, with no clear D. This CDR3 is built from 15 residues. Trimming pared 1 base from V and 4 bases from J, leaving 13 bases between. CDR1 and CDR2 from the germline V gene are SNHLY and FYNNEI. The CDR3, as DNA: TGTGCCAGCAGTGAAGACAACACTTCGGGAGAGACCCAGTACTTC. Protein: CASSEDNTSGETQYF.

The genes are TRBV24-1 and TRBJ2-1, with TRBD1 identical over 10 bases. Looked up from germline, CDR1 is KGHDR and CDR2 is SFDVKD. V gave up 4 bases and J gave up 2 bases; unmatched junction bases: 4. The CDR3 runs to 16 residues. CDR3 residues: CATSDTTGGTYNEQFF. Written as DNA, the CDR3 is TGTGCCACCAGTGACACGACAGGGGGCACCTACAATGAGCAGTTCTTC.

In this sample, this clone is medium-sized. V is TRBV6-1 and J is TRBJ1-3; no reliable D call. Germline values: CDR1 MNHNS, CDR2 SASEGT. The CDR3 runs 11 residues. The ends were cut back, 11 bases at V and 8 bases at J, with 13 bases in the middle. In DNA, the CDR3 is TGTGCCTCCCTAATGGGAGACACCATATATTTT. Encoded protein: CASLMGDTIYF.

The chain joins TRBV4-2 to TRBJ2-7; 14 bases map to TRBD2. Unmatched junction bases numbered 25, after V lost 5 bases and J lost 10 bases. CDR1 and CDR2 from the germline V gene are LGHNA and YNFKEQ. This CDR3 is built from 20 residues. The CDR3, as DNA: TGTGCCAGCAGCAAAGGGACTAGCGGGAGTTGGGAGAGCCCCTTTCTGGAACAGTACTTC. Translated: CASSKGTSGSWESPFLEQYF.

This clone was found a few times. This chain connects TRBV6-1 to TRBJ1-2, with 7 bases fitting TRBD1. Trimming took 8 bases from V and 4 from J; bases not matched to a gene: 13. This CDR3 region has 15 residues. Germline CDR1 MNHNS, CDR2 SASEGT. The CDR3, as DNA: TGTGCCAGCGGTGGGACAGAAGAAACCATCTATGGCTACACCTTC. This encodes CASGGTEETIYGYTF.

Within the sample, this clone is medium-sized. The chain carries TRBV6-1 and TRBJ2-7; no definite D call. CDR3 length: 12 amino acids. Trimming left V 8 bases short and J 3 bases short, with 11 bases between. CDR1 and CDR2 (germline): MNHNS, SASEGT. The CDR3 protein is CASLDNYYEQYF. In nucleotides, the CDR3 is TGTGCCAGCCTCGACAATTACTACGAGCAGTACTTC.

This chain uses TRBV6-1 with TRBJ2-7; D is possibly TRBD1 (5 bases). The CDR3 loop spans 15 amino acids. V was clipped by 0 bases and J by 0 bases, with 9 bases between them. Looked up from germline, CDR1 is MNHNS and CDR2 is SASEGT. CDR3 DNA: TGTGCCAGCAGTGAAGCGCTAGACAGCTCCTACGAGCAGTACTTC. It codes for CASSEALDSSYEQYF.

At least ten counts were recorded for this clone. The J gene is TRBJ2-3, the V gene TRBV27, with D maybe TRBD2 (5 bases). Per the germline V gene, CDR1 is MNHEY and CDR2 is SMNVEV (reference sequence). V gave up 4 bases and J gave up 8 bases, with 16 bases separating them. CDR3 length equals 14 residues. The CDR3 region has the DNA TGTGCCAGCAGTTCGAGTAGCCTCCGGGGTACGCAGTATTTT. Residues: CASSSSSLRGTQYF.

The chain joins TRBV18 to TRBJ2-7; perhaps TRBD2 as D (5 bases). Germline V gives CDR1 KGHSH, CDR2 LQKENI. With 3 bases removed from V and 6 bases from J, the gap between germline ends came to 12 bases. The CDR3 sequence is 13 residues long. The CDR3 is CASSPGEGSEQYF. The CDR3 DNA reads as TGTGCCAGCTCACCCGGGGAAGGGTCCGAGCAGTACTTC.

By sample share, this clone is medium-sized. This chain uses TRBV30 with TRBJ2-2; D could derive from TRBD1 or TRBD2 (5 bases each). V lost 2 bases and J 1 base, leaving 14 bases between the germline ends. The CDR3 has 16 amino acids. CDR1 is GTSNPN and CDR2 is SVGIG in the germline V gene (reference sequence). As DNA, the CDR3 is TGTGCCTGGAGTCCCCGGGGCAGCCTGAACACCGGGGAGCTGTTTTTT. Translated, it gives CAWSPRGSLNTGELFF.

This CDR3 is CASSPTSLGDQPQHF. DNA of the CDR3: TGTGCCAGCTCACCGACCTCCTTGGGGGATCAGCCCCAGCATTTT. The V gene is TRBV18, the J gene TRBJ1-5; a weak D match, TRBD1 (5 bases). The V gene's germline CDR1 is KGHSH and CDR2 LQKENI. The ends were cut back, 3 bases at V and 5 bases at J, with 14 bases in the middle. The CDR3 totals 15 residues.

The chain employs TRBV3-1 and TRBJ2-7, with 13 bases that match TRBD2. This CDR3 has 14 residues. CDR1 and CDR2 from the germline V gene are LGHDT and YNNKEL (reference sequence). V lost 2 bases and J lost 6; bases outside the gene matches: 1. CDR3 nucleotides: TGTGCCAGCAGCCAACGGACTAGCGGGAGCGAGCAGTACTTC. The encoded protein is CASSQRTSGSEQYF.

Turning to this clone: Germline is not matched at one junction end, which may reflect a read error. The V call is TRBV29-1, the J call TRBJ2-5; TRBD1 matches 10 bases. Germline V lookup: CDR1 SQVTM, CDR2 ANQGSEA. The CDR3 spans 15 residues. As DNA, the CDR3 is TGCAGCGTAGAAGGACAGGGGGTAGTCCGAGAGACCCAGTACTTC. Amino acid sequence: CSVEGQGVVRETQYF.

The V gene is TRBV5-1, the J gene TRBJ1-1, with unresolved D. Germline V CDR1 and CDR2: SGHRS, YFSETQ. There are 14 residues in the CDR3. The V and J ends lost 0 bases and 4 bases respectively, with 10 bases between them. CDR3 bases: TGCGCCAGCAGCTTGGGACAAAGTGGCACTGAAGCTTTCTTT. Its protein product is CASSLGQSGTEAFF. Based on the CDR3 plus reference TRBV5-1 and TRBJ1-1, the full variable domain is KAGVTQTPRYLIKTRGQQVTLSCSPISGHRSVSWYQQTPGQGLQFLFEYFSETQRNKGNFPGRFSGRQFSNSRSEMNVSTLELGDSALYLCASSLGQSGTEAFFGQGTRLTVV.

This clone came up a few times. The chain has TRBV19 and TRBJ1-2; TRBD1 matches 9 bases. Trimming removed 7 bases from V and 3 bases from J; junction bases left unmatched: 9. CDR1 LNHDA and CDR2 SQIVND come from the germline V gene (reference sequence). The CDR3 has 15 amino acids. In DNA form, the CDR3 reads TGTGCCAGTAACAGGGGGCTGAAGGACTACTATGGCTACACCTTC. It translates to CASNRGLKDYYGYTF.

This clone came up many times. This chain joins TRBV20-1 and TRBJ1-6; D may be TRBD1 (6 bases). Germline V gene lookup returns CDR1 DFQATT and CDR2 SNEGSKA (reference sequence). The CDR3 covers 14 residues. Trimming stripped 3 bases from V and 8 bases from J, with 14 bases between. CDR3 loop: CSARTRGTYSPLHF. CDR3 DNA: TGCAGTGCTAGGACCAGGGGCACTTATTCACCCCTCCACTTT.

The genes are TRBV9 and TRBJ2-2; no clear D gene. The length of the CDR3 is 17 residues. V was trimmed by 1 base and J by 0 bases, leaving 13 bases between them. The germline CDR1 and CDR2 sequences are SGDLS and YYNGEE. The chain's CDR3 is CASSVNNKTPNTGELFF. The CDR3 nucleotides read TGTGCCAGCAGCGTAAATAACAAAACACCGAACACCGGGGAGCTGTTTTTT.

This clone is judged medium-sized. This chain connects TRBV12-3 or TRBV12-4 to TRBJ2-1, with 9 bases aligning to TRBD2. The V gene end was trimmed by 6 bases and the J gene end by 10 bases; junction bases not matched to a gene: 16. The CDR3 totals 16 residues. CDR3 nucleotides: TGTGCCAGCAGGAAAATTAGCGGGAGATTTGAGCACGAGCAGTTCTTC. It yields the protein CASRKISGRFEHEQFF.

V gene TRBV11-2 combines with J gene TRBJ2-6, with D maybe TRBD1 (5 bases). From germline, CDR1 is SGHAT and CDR2 FQNNGV. With 4 bases removed from V and 0 bases from J, the gap between germline ends came to 7 bases. The CDR3 sequence is 15 residues long. CDR3 region: CASSWTNSGANVLTF. The CDR3, as DNA: TGTGCCAGCAGCTGGACAAACTCTGGGGCCAACGTCCTGACTTTC.

The table lists this clone with a few counts. This chain joins TRBV28 and TRBJ1-1, with 12 positions matching TRBD1. Germline trimming cut 2 bases from V and 5 bases from J; bases unmatched to any gene: 3. The CDR3 is 15 amino acids. Germline V lookup: CDR1 MDHEN, CDR2 SYDVKM. The CDR3 is CASSLGGQGATEAFF. The CDR3 region has the DNA TGTGCCAGCAGTTTAGGGGGACAGGGGGCAACTGAAGCTTTCTTT.

This clone was detected ten times or more. This chain connects TRBV28 to TRBJ2-5, with unresolved D. With 1 base removed from V and 3 bases from J, the gap between germline ends came to 3 bases. The CDR3 length is 12 residues. Per the germline V gene, CDR1 is MDHEN and CDR2 is SYDVKM. Here the CDR3 reads CASSLYEETQYF. The CDR3 nucleotides are TGTGCCAGCAGTTTATATGAAGAGACCCAGTACTTC.